Each of the 25 T cell receptor beta chains below was sequenced from the same sample in a study of blood T cell repertoires in COVID-19. Method: immunoSEQ multiplex PCR; TCRdb's copy keeps in-frame clones and lacks some. The sample has about 200,000 clones, roughly 89% seen once. Sample: PBMCs or T cells enriched from blood (not recorded which). These receptors originate from a woman aged 30 to 39 with acute COVID-19.

The sample holds one count of this clone. This chain joins TRBV18 and TRBJ1-3; no reliable D call. This CDR3 contains 15 residues. V gave up 6 bases and J gave up 2 bases, with 14 bases separating them. Looked up from germline, CDR1 is KGHSH and CDR2 is LQKENI. The CDR3 coding sequence is TGTGCCAGCTCTACGGTAACAGTTCCTGGAAACACCATATATTTT. Translating it yields CASSTVTVPGNTIYF.

The chain links TRBV7-2 to TRBJ1-3, with 7 positions matching TRBD1. Germline lookup yields CDR1 SGHTA and CDR2 FQGNSA. CDR3 length: 14 amino acids. The V and J ends lost 2 bases and 7 bases, in that order; junction bases with no gene match: 5. The CDR3, as DNA: TGTGCCAGCAGCTTAATGACAGGGCCGAACACCATATATTTT. Protein sequence: CASSLMTGPNTIYF.

This chain uses TRBV25-1 with TRBJ1-5; D possibly corresponds to TRBD1 (5 bases). Trimming shortened V by 7 bases and J by 2 bases, and 9 bases separated the two germline ends. The CDR3 loop spans 13 amino acids. Germline values: CDR1 MGHDK, CDR2 SYGVNS. CDR3 sequence: CASKGDGNQPQHF. CDR3 DNA sequence: TGTGCCAGCAAAGGGGATGGCAATCAGCCCCAGCATTTT.

The J gene is TRBJ1-3, the V gene TRBV6-6; 8 bases are shared with TRBD1. CDR3 size: 14 residues. Trimming at V came to 8 bases and at J to 4 bases, leaving 7 bases not matched to a gene. Germline CDR1 reads MNHNY; CDR2 reads SVGAGI (reference sequence). Here the CDR3 reads CASGKTGDGNTIYF. The CDR3 nucleotides read TGTGCCAGCGGCAAGACAGGGGACGGAAACACCATATATTTT.

This clone was picked up one time. The rearrangement uses TRBV4-1 and TRBJ2-7; TRBD1 matches 9 bases. Germline V gene sequence: CDR1 MGHRA, CDR2 YSYEKL. The ends lost 4 bases at V and 12 bases at J; junction bases unmatched: 7. This CDR3 has 12 residues. The CDR3 DNA follows: TGCGCCAGCAGCCGGGACAGGGAGAGTCGGTACTTC. Residues: CASSRDRESRYF.

As concerns this clone: Distinct nucleotide sequences in the sample also encode this CDR3. The chain employs TRBV20-1 and TRBJ2-7; weak D call: TRBD2 (5 bases). Trimming left V 5 bases short and J 3 bases short, with 8 bases between. The CDR3 covers 11 residues. The germline V gene has CDR1 DFQATT and CDR2 SNEGSKA (reference sequence). CDR3 amino acids: CSASRDYEQYF. In DNA, the CDR3 is TGCAGTGCTTCCCGGGACTACGAGCAGTACTTC.

This chain uses TRBV2 with TRBJ2-3; D gene unclear. Trimming shortened V by 3 bases and J by 6 bases, and 4 bases separated the two germline ends. The germline V gene encodes CDR1 SNHLY and CDR2 FYNNEI. The CDR3 has 11 amino acids. The CDR3 is CASSDPDTQYF. In DNA, the CDR3 is TGTGCCAGCAGTGATCCTGATACGCAGTATTTT.

The chain carries TRBV7-2 and TRBJ1-2; 8 bases agree with TRBD1. V was clipped by 5 bases and J by 8 bases; unmatched bases: 10. CDR1 SGHTA and CDR2 FQGNSA come from the germline V gene. CDR3 length equals 14 residues. Written as DNA, the CDR3 is TGTGCCAGCAGCGCCATCACAGGGGGTGGCGGCTACACCTTC. This gives the protein CASSAITGGGGYTF.

This clone was seen more than once but under ten times. This chain joins TRBV9 and TRBJ2-7, with D maybe TRBD1 (5 bases). Trimming stripped 0 bases from V and 7 bases from J, with 11 bases between. The CDR3 is 13 residues long. CDR1 is SGDLS, CDR2 YYNGEE, per germline. CDR3 coding DNA: TGTGCCAGCAGCGTAGGTCAGGGCGATGAGCAGTACTTC. Protein sequence: CASSVGQGDEQYF.

The gene calls are TRBV14 and TRBJ1-1; 9 positions match TRBD1. CDR1 is SGHDN and CDR2 is FVKESK in the germline V gene. Trimming cost V 1 base and J 4 bases; bases outside gene matches: 10. The CDR3 is made up of 17 amino acids. For the CDR3, the DNA is TGTGCCAGCAGCCAAGTCGGGACAGGGCCTTTGCGCACTGAAGCTTTCTTT. Its protein is CASSQVGTGPLRTEAFF. The whole variable domain, filled in from reference TRBV14 and TRBJ1-1, reads EAGVTQFPSHSVIEKGQTVTLRCDPISGHDNLYWYRRVMGKEIKFLLHFVKESKQDESGMPNNRFLAERTGGTYSTLKVQPAELEDSGVYFCASSQVGTGPLRTEAFFGQGTRLTVV.

The V gene is TRBV19, the J gene TRBJ1-2; 11 nucleotides align to TRBD1. Germline V gene lookup returns CDR1 LNHDA and CDR2 SQIVND (reference sequence). The trim removed 3 bases at V and 5 bases at J, leaving 8 bases unmatched. CDR3 length: 16 amino acids. CDR3 sequence: CASSIGWTGGDYGYTF. DNA for the CDR3: TGTGCCAGTAGTATTGGGTGGACAGGGGGCGATTATGGCTACACCTTC.

The rearrangement uses TRBV24-1 and TRBJ1-1, with no clear D. CDR1 and CDR2 (germline): KGHDR, SFDVKD. Trimming left V 1 base short and J 8 bases short, with 7 bases between. CDR3 length equals 12 residues. This chain's CDR3 is CATSDFRGEAFF. The CDR3 nucleotides are TGTGCCACCAGTGATTTCCGGGGAGAAGCTTTCTTT.

This chain links TRBV2 with TRBJ1-2; 9 nucleotides align to TRBD1. CDR3 length equals 16 residues. With V trimmed by 6 bases and J by 4 bases, 12 bases remained unmatched. Looked up from germline, CDR1 is SNHLY and CDR2 is FYNNEI. CDR3 nucleotide sequence: TGTGCCAGCAGCCTTGGACAGGGGAAGTTATTCTATGGCTACACCTTC. This gives the protein CASSLGQGKLFYGYTF.

The V call is TRBV2, the J call TRBJ2-2; 7 positions match TRBD1. Germline V CDR1 and CDR2: SNHLY, FYNNEI. The trim removed 8 bases at V and 1 base at J, leaving 19 bases unmatched. The CDR3 totals 19 residues. Here the CDR3 DNA reads TGTGCCAGCGGTGCCCCCCGCGAGGGCAGGGGGTTGAACACCGGGGAGCTGTTTTTT. Translated, it gives CASGAPREGRGLNTGELFF.

The chain joins TRBV28 to TRBJ1-4; 8 nucleotides match TRBD1. The CDR3 sequence is 15 residues long. The germline V gene has CDR1 MDHEN and CDR2 SYDVKM. V lost 6 bases to trimming and J lost 6 bases; unmatched junction nucleotides: 9. The CDR3 bases are TGTGCCAGCAGCACCGCAGGGGGCGCCGATGAAAAACTGTTTTTT. Encoded protein: CASSTAGGADEKLFF.

The chain is built from TRBV30 and TRBJ1-5; no clear D. CDR3 size: 14 residues. Germline CDR1 is GTSNPN and CDR2 is SVGIG (reference sequence). V lost 7 bases, J lost 2 bases, and 15 bases lay in between. As DNA, the CDR3 is TGTGCCTCCAACGGAGTAAATGGCAATCAGCCCCAGCATTTT. Its protein is CASNGVNGNQPQHF.

This clone was seen once. The rearrangement joins TRBV20-1 to TRBJ1-2; no firm D call. The CDR3 is made up of 14 amino acids. V lost 3 bases and J 2 bases, leaving 13 bases between the germline ends. Per the germline V gene, CDR1 is DFQATT and CDR2 is SNEGSKA (reference sequence). CDR3 residues: CSASSLPSNYGYTF. The CDR3 DNA follows: TGCAGTGCTAGTAGCCTCCCATCGAACTATGGCTACACCTTC.

The chain combines TRBV5-6 with TRBJ1-2; D remains ambiguous. Germline-derived CDR1 and CDR2 are SGHDT and YYEEEE. CDR3 length: 13 amino acids. V shed 0 bases and J shed 2 bases, with 5 bases lying between them. CDR3 coding DNA: TGTGCCAGCAGCTTGGACAGAAACTATGGCTACACCTTC. This gives the protein CASSLDRNYGYTF.

The V gene is TRBV11-2, the J gene TRBJ2-7; the match to TRBD1 covers 12 bases. The V segment lost 7 bases and the J segment 6 bases; nucleotides outside the gene matches: 7. The germline V gene has CDR1 SGHAT and CDR2 FQNNGV. The CDR3 has 14 amino acids. The CDR3 is CASNPGQGAGEQYF. As DNA, the CDR3 is TGTGCCAGCAACCCGGGACAGGGGGCCGGCGAGCAGTACTTC.

This clone was seen a few times. CDR3 loop: CASRTGTAYGYTF. The CDR3 bases are TGTGCCAGCAGGACGGGGACAGCCTATGGCTACACCTTC. The chain is built from TRBV9 and TRBJ1-2, with 7 bases fitting TRBD1. CDR1 is SGDLS, CDR2 YYNGEE, per germline. The CDR3 has 13 residues. Trimming removed 5 bases from V and 4 bases from J; junction bases left unmatched: 5.

The genes are TRBV5-1 and TRBJ2-6; D perhaps matches TRBD1 (6 bases). V lost 0 bases to trimming and J lost 0 bases, with 7 bases between them. Germline V CDR1 and CDR2: SGHRS, YFSETQ. The CDR3 sequence is 16 residues long. CDR3 in amino acids: CASSLAGHSGANVLTF. The CDR3 nucleotides are TGCGCCAGCAGCTTGGCGGGACACTCTGGGGCCAACGTCCTGACTTTC.

This chain joins TRBV19 and TRBJ2-5, with TRBD2 matching 10 bases. The CDR3 runs 16 residues. V trimming: 1 base; J trimming: 1 base; junction bases outside the gene matches: 3. Germline CDR1 LNHDA, CDR2 SQIVND (reference sequence). CDR3 in amino acids: CASSIVASGGQETQYF. The CDR3 nucleotides read TGTGCCAGTAGTATAGTGGCTAGCGGGGGCCAAGAGACCCAGTACTTC. Looking up the rest from reference TRBV19 and TRBJ2-5 gives the full variable domain: DGGITQSPKYLFRKEGQNVTLSCEQNLNHDAMYWYRQDPGQGLRLIYYSQIVNDFQKGDIAEGYSVSREKKESFPLTVTSAQKNPTAFYLCASSIVASGGQETQYFGPGTRLLVL.

The V and J genes are TRBV10-3 and TRBJ1-2; 7 bases match TRBD1. CDR1 is ENHRY and CDR2 is SYGVKD in the germline V gene. The CDR3 length is 14 residues. Trimming at V came to 10 bases and at J to 5 bases, leaving 13 bases not matched to a gene. The DNA for the CDR3 is TGTGCCACCCGCCTGACAGGGAGAGAATATGGCTACACCTTC. It yields the protein CATRLTGREYGYTF.

The rearrangement uses TRBV7-2 and TRBJ2-1; 13 bases align to TRBD2. Germline V CDR1 and CDR2: SGHTA, FQGNSA. V trimming: 5 bases; J trimming: 0 bases; junction bases outside the gene matches: 7. The CDR3 is 18 residues long. The CDR3 spells CASSPTSGGPISYNEQFF. Written as DNA, the CDR3 is TGTGCCAGCAGCCCGACTAGCGGGGGGCCCATCTCCTACAATGAGCAGTTCTTC.

The rearrangement uses TRBV3-1 (or the pseudogene TRBV3-2) and TRBJ2-1, with 14 nucleotides matching TRBD2. The CDR3 is 15 residues long. The V gene's germline CDR1 is LGHDT and CDR2 YNNKEL (reference sequence). The V segment lost 7 bases and the J segment 5 bases; nucleotides outside the gene matches: 4. CDR3 residues: CASTETSGGDNEQFF. The CDR3 bases are TGTGCCAGCACCGAGACTAGCGGGGGGGACAATGAGCAGTTCTTC.